Listed here are 26 T cell receptor beta chains from one sample, sequenced in a study of beta chain features in type 1 diabetes (dated by TCRdb to the late 2010s). On the study overall, not on this receptor specifically: In all four CD4+ subsets, TCRB CDR3 length was moderately but significantly shorter in type 1 diabetes patients.

The library came from the immunoSEQ multiplex PCR assay. The High Capacity cDNA Reverse Transcription Kit was used to reverse transcribe all of the isolated RNA, meaning that expressed TCRB transcripts were what got sequenced. TCRdb carries this immuneACCESS record with in-frame sequences only. Its versions omit some clonotypes, under half of them owing to an unresolved V gene in the studies checked, with the rest unexplained. Counted in this sample were a few hundred thousand clones; approximately 15% of them appeared once. The biggest ten clones account for less than 0.02% of the sample. Their recognized antigens are unknown. Sample: naive CD4+ T cells from blood. Reading the label with the study, this specimen's cell subset or site is: true naive CD4+ T cells. The receptors stem from a man between 18 and 35 years old with type 1 diabetes.

This clone was seen more than once but under ten times. The V call is TRBV5-1, the J call TRBJ2-7; 13 bases agree with TRBD2. Germline V gives CDR1 SGHRS, CDR2 YFSETQ. This CDR3 contains 17 residues. Unmatched junction bases numbered 3, after V lost 0 bases and J lost 0 bases. CDR3 residues: CASSLGGLAGDSYEQYF. The DNA of the CDR3 is TGCGCCAGCAGCTTGGGAGGACTAGCGGGAGACTCCTACGAGCAGTACTTC.

This clone was observed a handful of times. This rearrangement joins TRBV2 to TRBJ2-4, with 8 bases aligning to TRBD1. The length of the CDR3 is 14 residues. Germline-derived CDR1 and CDR2 are SNHLY and FYNNEI. The V gene end was trimmed by 4 bases and the J gene end by 7 bases; junction bases not matched to a gene: 6. This CDR3 reads CASSVGRQGNIQYF. CDR3 DNA sequence: TGTGCCAGCAGTGTGGGGCGACAGGGGAACATTCAGTACTTC.

A few counts support this clone. This chain connects TRBV30 to TRBJ1-5; unclear D gene. Germline assignment: CDR1 GTSNPN and CDR2 SVGIG (reference sequence). Trimming stripped 2 bases from V and 7 bases from J, with 12 bases between. The CDR3 totals 13 residues. The CDR3 loop is CAWSLDVEQPQHF. Written as DNA, the CDR3 is TGTGCCTGGAGTCTAGACGTAGAGCAGCCCCAGCATTTT.

The chain joins TRBV18 to TRBJ2-7, with a weak D call TRBD1 (6 bases). Germline V CDR1 and CDR2: KGHSH, LQKENI. The CDR3 has 12 residues. V was trimmed by 3 bases and J by 7 bases, leaving 10 bases between them. The CDR3 region is CASSPGQVEQYF. CDR3 bases: TGTGCCAGCTCACCGGGACAAGTGGAGCAGTACTTC. The full variable domain, completed using reference TRBV18 and TRBJ2-7, is NAGVMQNPRHLVRRRGQEARLRCSPMKGHSHVYWYRQLPEEGLKFMVYLQKENIIDESGMPKERFSAEFPKEGPSILRIQQVVRGDSAAYFCASSPGQVEQYFGPGTRLTVT.

The chain couples TRBV28 to TRBJ1-5; D is possibly TRBD1 (5 bases). The CDR3 extends over 14 amino acids. The V end lost 6 bases, the J end lost 1 base, and 10 bases lay between the germline ends. The V gene's germline CDR1 is MDHEN and CDR2 SYDVKM. The CDR3 loop reads CASRGANSNQPQHF. CDR3 nucleotide sequence: TGTGCCAGCAGAGGGGCTAACAGCAATCAGCCCCAGCATTTT.

The gene calls are TRBV30 and TRBJ2-7, with D perhaps TRBD2 (5 bases). Between the trimmed V and J ends, which lost 3 bases and 7 bases, there was a span of 19 bases. The germline V gene encodes CDR1 GTSNPN and CDR2 SVGIG (reference sequence). This CDR3 is 14 amino acids long. The CDR3 loop reads CAWRPAGSPGEQYF. CDR3 DNA: TGTGCCTGGAGGCCCGCGGGTTCGCCGGGGGAGCAGTACTTC.

The chain is built from TRBV20-1 and TRBJ1-2; maybe TRBD1 (6 bases). The CDR3 is 11 residues long. From germline, CDR1 is DFQATT and CDR2 SNEGSKA (reference sequence). In DNA form, the CDR3 reads TGCGTCGCAGCGGGGGCAGATGGCTACACCTTC. It translates to CVAAGADGYTF.

CDR3 DNA sequence: TGTGCCAGCAGCCAGCTTAGGACGGGGGTACCTAACTATGGCTACACCTTC. Translating it yields CASSQLRTGVPNYGYTF. J is TRBJ1-2 and V is TRBV11-2, with D possibly TRBD1 on 5 matching bases. Germline-derived CDR1 and CDR2 are SGHAT and FQNNGV. V was pared by 5 bases and J by 0 bases, with 19 bases between. The length of the CDR3 is 17 residues.

This clone was recorded a few times. This chain joins TRBV21-1 and TRBJ2-1; the tabulated D call, TRBD1, remains unverified against the DNA. TRBV21-1 constitutes a pseudogene. The CDR3 sequence is 16 residues long. The CDR3 reads CASSKGDRGVYNEQFF. The CDR3 nucleotides are TGTGCCAGCAGCAAAGGGGACAGGGGGGTCTACAATGAGCAGTTCTTC.

This chain connects TRBV9 to TRBJ2-1, with D tentatively TRBD1 (5 bases). The V gene's germline CDR1 is SGDLS and CDR2 YYNGEE. The CDR3 has 13 residues. The ends were cut back, 2 bases at V and 10 bases at J, with 13 bases in the middle. CDR3 coding DNA: TGTGCCAGCAGCGTGGGGCTAGTTAGGGAGCAGTTCTTC. Protein product: CASSVGLVREQFF.

J is TRBJ1-4 and V is TRBV5-1; 9 nucleotides match TRBD1. Germline V lookup: CDR1 SGHRS, CDR2 YFSETQ. Trimming removed 3 bases from V and 5 bases from J; junction bases left unmatched: 5. This CDR3 comprises 15 residues. The CDR3 here is CASSSDRGRNEKLFF. The DNA of the CDR3 is TGCGCCAGCAGCTCGGACAGGGGAAGGAATGAAAAACTGTTTTTT.

The chain recombines TRBV9 with TRBJ2-1; 7 bases fit TRBD1. J gave up 5 bases and V 0 bases, and 2 bases lay outside the gene matches. The CDR3 runs to 14 residues. Germline lookup yields CDR1 SGDLS and CDR2 YYNGEE. The CDR3 here is CASSVGQGNNEQFF. CDR3 bases: TGTGCCAGCAGCGTAGGACAGGGCAACAATGAGCAGTTCTTC.

The CDR3 here is CASRKTGSLAKNIQYF. In DNA form, the CDR3 reads TGTGCCAGCCGAAAGACAGGTAGTCTAGCCAAAAACATTCAGTACTTC. The V call is TRBV11-2, the J call TRBJ2-4; a possible D gene is TRBD1 (6 bases). The CDR3 covers 16 residues. Germline V gives CDR1 SGHAT, CDR2 FQNNGV. V was shortened by 8 bases and J by 0 bases, with 17 bases between the two germline ends.

The chain carries TRBV11-2 and TRBJ2-7; 8 bases fit TRBD1. The CDR3 extends over 19 amino acids. CDR1 SGHAT and CDR2 FQNNGV come from the germline V gene. V shed 2 bases, J shed 9 bases, and the junction held 24 bases outside the gene matches. CDR3 coding DNA: TGTGCCAGCAGCTTACGGAGCGGGCTAACCGGGACAGGACACGGTCGGCAGTACTTC. It specifies CASSLRSGLTGTGHGRQYF.

The J gene is TRBJ2-5, the V gene TRBV25-1; tentatively, D is TRBD2 (5 bases). The ends were cut back, 7 bases at V and 5 bases at J, with 14 bases in the middle. The length of the CDR3 is 13 residues. Per germline, CDR1 MGHDK and CDR2 SYGVNS. The CDR3 is CASTPRGSETQYF. Written as DNA, the CDR3 is TGTGCCAGCACCCCCCGAGGGAGTGAGACCCAGTACTTC.

J is TRBJ1-2 and V is TRBV25-1, with D unresolved. Germline CDR1 is MGHDK and CDR2 is SYGVNS. The CDR3 runs 14 residues. V was cut by 0 bases and J by 0 bases, with 5 bases left in between. The CDR3 is CASSEYSANYGYTF. CDR3 in DNA: TGTGCCAGCAGTGAATATAGCGCTAACTATGGCTACACCTTC.

The table lists this clone with a few counts. The CDR3 DNA sequence: TGTGCCAGCAGTTTCCTCAGGGGGCTGGGGACAGATACGCAGTATTTT. The encoded protein is CASSFLRGLGTDTQYF. This rearrangement joins TRBV28 to TRBJ2-3; 8 positions agree with TRBD1. The V gene's germline CDR1 is MDHEN and CDR2 SYDVKM. Trimming cost V 3 bases and J 3 bases; bases outside gene matches: 8. CDR3 length: 16 amino acids.

This sequence joins TRBV28 and TRBJ2-6; 8 positions agree with TRBD2. The CDR3 spans 17 residues. The V gene end was trimmed by 8 bases and the J gene end by 3 bases; junction bases not matched to a gene: 12. Germline V gene sequence: CDR1 MDHEN, CDR2 SYDVKM. CDR3 DNA: TGTGCCAGCCCGGATGGTAGCGGGGTGAATGGGGCCAACGTCCTGACTTTC. This codes for CASPDGSGVNGANVLTF. Looking up the rest from reference TRBV28 and TRBJ2-6 gives the full variable domain: DVKVTQSSRYLVKRTGEKVFLECVQDMDHENMFWYRQDPGLGLRLIYFSYDVKMKEKGDIPEGYSVSREKKERFSLILESASTNQTSMYLCASPDGSGVNGANVLTFGAGSRLTVL.

This sequence joins TRBV6-1 and TRBJ2-3; D is unresolved. Looked up from germline, CDR1 is MNHNS and CDR2 is SASEGT. V was cut by 7 bases and J by 2 bases, with 13 bases left in between. CDR3 length equals 14 residues. The CDR3 is CASNARILTDTQYF. CDR3 nucleotide sequence: TGTGCCAGCAATGCGAGAATTCTCACAGATACGCAGTATTTT.

This clone was found a few times. V is TRBV29-1 and J is TRBJ1-1; D may be TRBD1 (5 bases). Germline V gene lookup returns CDR1 SQVTM and CDR2 ANQGSEA. The CDR3 consists of 13 residues. Trimming left V 6 bases short and J 3 bases short, with 14 bases between. The CDR3 loop reads CSVLRVMDTEAFF. CDR3 DNA sequence: TGCAGCGTGCTCAGGGTCATGGACACTGAAGCTTTCTTT. The whole variable domain, filled in from reference TRBV29-1 and TRBJ1-1, reads SAVISQKPSRDICQRGTSLTIQCQVDSQVTMMFWYRQQPGQSLTLIATANQGSEATYESGFVIDKFPISRPNLTFSTLTVSNMSPEDSSIYLCSVLRVMDTEAFFGQGTRLTVV.

The chain couples TRBV28 to TRBJ2-7, with D maybe TRBD1 (7 bases). Trimming took off 3 bases at V and 0 bases at J, with 18 bases between the two ends. The CDR3 runs 17 residues. The germline CDR1 and CDR2 sequences are MDHEN and SYDVKM. CDR3 loop: CASSFGRRGTASYEQYF. CDR3 sequence (DNA): TGTGCCAGCAGTTTTGGTCGCCGGGGGACAGCCTCCTACGAGCAGTACTTC.

V is TRBV5-6 and J is TRBJ2-3, with a possible D match to TRBD1 (5 bases). The CDR3 runs 15 residues. Trimming left V 0 bases short and J 3 bases short, with 11 bases between. Germline CDR1 is SGHDT and CDR2 is YYEEEE. CDR3 residues: CASSLDQGRTDTQYF. In DNA, the CDR3 is TGTGCCAGCAGCTTGGATCAGGGAAGAACAGATACGCAGTATTTT.

The DNA of the CDR3 is TGTGCCAGCAGTTACTCGCAGGGGTGGGATGAAGCTTTCTTT. It specifies CASSYSQGWDEAFF. V gene TRBV6-6 combines with J gene TRBJ1-1, with D possibly being TRBD1 (6 bases). Germline assignment: CDR1 MNHNY and CDR2 SVGAGI (reference sequence). This CDR3 has 14 amino acids. The V end lost 0 bases, the J end lost 7 bases, and 12 bases lay between the germline ends.

This clone was recorded a few times. This same CDR3 is encoded by further DNA sequences in the sample. The CDR3 DNA reads TGTGCCAGCAGGAGGGACAGGGGCTACGAGCAGTACTTC. This encodes CASRRDRGYEQYF. The genes are TRBV7-2 and TRBJ2-7, with 10 bases matching TRBD1. The CDR3 consists of 13 residues. After removal of 6 bases from V and 3 bases from J, the junction contained 2 bases not matched to a gene. Germline loops: CDR1 SGHTA, CDR2 FQGNSA.

J is TRBJ1-2 and V is TRBV5-1; D not resolved. Germline loops: CDR1 SGHRS, CDR2 YFSETQ. The CDR3 is made up of 15 amino acids. V lost 7 bases and J 1 base, leaving 17 bases between the germline ends. CDR3 protein: CASQLGGHINYGYTF. In DNA, the CDR3 is TGCGCCAGCCAGTTGGGTGGGCATATTAACTATGGCTACACCTTC. The whole variable domain, filled in from reference TRBV5-1 and TRBJ1-2, reads KAGVTQTPRYLIKTRGQQVTLSCSPISGHRSVSWYQQTPGQGLQFLFEYFSETQRNKGNFPGRFSGRQFSNSRSEMNVSTLELGDSALYLCASQLGGHINYGYTFGSGTRLTVV.

The chain employs TRBV30 and TRBJ2-1, with D possibly matching TRBD2 (5 bases). This CDR3 is 14 amino acids long. V was trimmed by 7 bases and J by 0 bases, leaving 13 bases between them. Looked up from germline, CDR1 is GTSNPN and CDR2 is SVGIG (reference sequence). The DNA of the CDR3 is TGTGCCTTGGAGGCTCCCCGCTCCTACAATGAGCAGTTCTTC. This encodes CALEAPRSYNEQFF.